Described below is a single T cell receptor beta chain sequence and its context. Germline V gene data show CDR1 as MGHDK and CDR2 as SYGVNS. The CDR3 has 14 amino acids. The sample belongs to a study of monozygotic twins with inflammatory bowel disease. Per sample, reverse transcription was split into eight reactions. Following a re-call of the 5' RACE reads, TCRdb has one entry per CDR3 protein and lacks DNA. In all, the sample yields about 300,000 distinct CDR3 sequences. This TCR was recovered from a human donor with ulcerative colitis or Crohn's disease, or a healthy co-twin of an affected twin (not recorded which). The chain employs TRBV25-1 and TRBJ2-2. The sequencing sample was made of blood. The CDR3 protein is CASSDGTSTGELFF.